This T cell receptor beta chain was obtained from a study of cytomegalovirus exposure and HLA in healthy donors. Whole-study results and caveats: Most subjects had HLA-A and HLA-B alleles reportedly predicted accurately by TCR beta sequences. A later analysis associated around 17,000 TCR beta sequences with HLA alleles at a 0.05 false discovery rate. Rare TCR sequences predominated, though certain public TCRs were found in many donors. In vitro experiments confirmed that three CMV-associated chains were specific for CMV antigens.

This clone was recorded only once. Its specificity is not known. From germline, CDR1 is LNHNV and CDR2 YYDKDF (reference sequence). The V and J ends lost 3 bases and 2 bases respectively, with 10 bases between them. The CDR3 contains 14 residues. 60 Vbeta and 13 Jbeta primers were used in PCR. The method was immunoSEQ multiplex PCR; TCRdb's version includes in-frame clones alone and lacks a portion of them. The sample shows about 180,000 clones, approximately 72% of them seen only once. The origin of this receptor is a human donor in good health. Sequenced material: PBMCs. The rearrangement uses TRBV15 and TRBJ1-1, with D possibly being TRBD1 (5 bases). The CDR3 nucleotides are TGTGCCACCAGCAGGGAAGACAGCAACACTGAAGCTTTCTTT. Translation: CATSREDSNTEAFF.